One sample yielded the 19 T cell receptor beta chains listed below, sequenced in a study of blood T cell repertoires in COVID-19. Here immunoSEQ multiplex PCR was the method, and the copy in TCRdb shows in-frame clones only, minus some. The sample includes 200,000 or so clones, over 75% of them seen just once. Source material: peripheral blood. These receptors all stem from a man aged 60 to 69 with acute or convalescent COVID-19.

This clone was seen more than once but under ten times. The rearrangement joins TRBV5-6 to TRBJ1-2; maybe TRBD1 (5 bases). The CDR3 loop spans 13 amino acids. Per germline, CDR1 SGHDT and CDR2 YYEEEE. V gave up 4 bases and J gave up 1 base, with 8 bases separating them. The CDR3 spells CASSVTVNYGYTF. In nucleotides, the CDR3 is TGTGCCAGCAGCGTGACAGTTAACTATGGCTACACCTTC.

The chain has TRBV6-2 or TRBV6-3 and TRBJ2-5; 10 nucleotides line up with TRBD1. J lost 2 bases, V lost 0 bases, and 3 bases had no gene match. This CDR3 comprises 16 residues. Per the germline V gene, CDR1 is MNHEY and CDR2 is SVGEGT. The CDR3 sequence: CASSYSSGQGQETQYF. The DNA for the CDR3 is TGTGCCAGCAGTTACTCGTCGGGACAGGGGCAAGAGACCCAGTACTTC.

The chain is built from TRBV2 and TRBJ2-3; a weak D match, TRBD2 (6 bases). The V end lost 8 bases, the J end lost 8 bases, and 20 bases lay between the germline ends. The CDR3 loop spans 14 amino acids. In germline, CDR1 is SNHLY, CDR2 FYNNEI. The CDR3 spells CASQLEEGQVTQYF. The CDR3 DNA reads TGTGCCAGCCAATTGGAGGAGGGCCAAGTTACGCAGTATTTT.

The chain joins TRBV6-5 to TRBJ1-1, with no clear D. The CDR3 has 13 amino acids. V was pared by 0 bases and J by 11 bases, with 13 bases between. Germline CDR1 and CDR2: MNHEY and SVGAGI. The CDR3: CASSYSSSLGAFF. DNA of the CDR3: TGTGCCAGCAGTTACTCGAGTAGCCTGGGTGCTTTCTTT.

There are a few counts of this clone. The chain joins TRBV11-2 to TRBJ2-7; no definite D call. Germline V gene lookup returns CDR1 SGHAT and CDR2 FQNNGV. This CDR3 region has 12 residues. The ends were cut back, 5 bases at V and 0 bases at J, with 5 bases in the middle. CDR3 region: CASSRSSYEQYF. The CDR3 bases are TGTGCCAGCAGCAGGAGCTCCTACGAGCAGTACTTC.

The chain joins TRBV3-1 (or the pseudogene TRBV3-2) to TRBJ1-4; no definite D call. Germline V gene lookup returns CDR1 LGHDT and CDR2 YNNKEL (reference sequence). V was clipped by 6 bases and J by 4 bases, with 15 bases between them. The CDR3 extends over 15 amino acids. The CDR3 coding sequence is TGTGCCAGCAGTCTTAGGACGGGAAATAATGAAAAACTGTTTTTT. This sequence encodes CASSLRTGNNEKLFF.

This chain joins TRBV4-2 and TRBJ1-1; perhaps TRBD1 as D (5 bases). Germline CDR1 and CDR2: LGHNA and YNFKEQ. There are 14 residues in the CDR3. V lost 4 bases to trimming and J lost 4 bases, with 13 bases between them. This chain's CDR3 is CASSPIGGGTEAFF. The CDR3 DNA follows: TGTGCCAGCAGCCCGATTGGGGGAGGCACTGAAGCTTTCTTT.

This clone is a singleton in its sample. The chain has TRBV7-3 and TRBJ2-1; 14 bases align to TRBD2. After removal of 5 bases from V and 9 bases from J, the junction contained 18 bases not matched to a gene. The CDR3 has 19 amino acids. Germline values: CDR1 SGHTA, CDR2 FQGTGA. The chain's CDR3 is CASSLTGTSGRGARSEQFF. The CDR3 DNA follows: TGTGCCAGCAGCCTGACCGGGACTAGCGGGAGAGGAGCACGGTCTGAGCAGTTCTTC.

This clone was counted a few times. The J gene is TRBJ1-3, the V gene TRBV28, with a possible D match to TRBD1 (6 bases). Trimming removed 8 bases from V and 2 bases from J, with 13 bases in between. From germline, CDR1 is MDHEN and CDR2 SYDVKM. The CDR3 covers 14 residues. The CDR3, as DNA: TGTGCCAGCCGTTCAGGGGCAGCTGGAAACACCATATATTTT. Protein: CASRSGAAGNTIYF.

V gene TRBV28 combines with J gene TRBJ1-1; 8 nucleotides line up with TRBD1. In germline, CDR1 is MDHEN, CDR2 SYDVKM. There are 16 residues in the CDR3. The junction had 11 bases not matched to a gene; V was cut back by 8 bases and J by 0 bases. The CDR3 loop reads CASRWAGGRLNTEAFF. In nucleotides, the CDR3 is TGTGCCAGCCGGTGGGCAGGGGGCCGGTTGAACACTGAAGCTTTCTTT. Full variable domain (outside the CDR3, taken from reference TRBV28 and TRBJ1-1): DVKVTQSSRYLVKRTGEKVFLECVQDMDHENMFWYRQDPGLGLRLIYFSYDVKMKEKGDIPEGYSVSREKKERFSLILESASTNQTSMYLCASRWAGGRLNTEAFFGQGTRLTVV.

This rearrangement joins TRBV6-5 to TRBJ1-1; tentative D call: TRBD1 (6 bases). This CDR3 spans 15 amino acids. The ends were cut back, 6 bases at V and 2 bases at J, with 16 bases in the middle. The V gene's germline CDR1 is MNHEY and CDR2 SVGAGI. The CDR3 region is CASSPLSGGNTEAFF. The CDR3 region has the DNA TGTGCCAGCAGCCCCCTCTCTGGGGGCAACACTGAAGCTTTCTTT.

The chain employs TRBV7-2 and TRBJ1-1; 8 bases agree with TRBD1. The V gene end was trimmed by 5 bases and the J gene end by 1 base; junction bases not matched to a gene: 9. Germline V gives CDR1 SGHTA, CDR2 FQGNSA. This CDR3 has 16 residues. The CDR3 protein is CASSHRQGQANTEAFF. In DNA, the CDR3 is TGTGCCAGCAGCCACCGACAGGGGCAGGCGAACACTGAAGCTTTCTTT. The whole variable domain, filled in from reference TRBV7-2 and TRBJ1-1, reads GAGVSQSPSNKVTEKGKDVELRCDPISGHTALYWYRQSLGQGLEFLIYFQGNSAPDKSGLPSDRFSAERTGGSVSTLTIQRTQQEDSAVYLCASSHRQGQANTEAFFGQGTRLTVV.

J is TRBJ2-3 and V is TRBV21-1; the DNA was not used to check the table's D call, TRBD2. TRBV21-1 is a pseudogene locus. CDR3 length equals 18 residues. Here the CDR3 DNA reads TGTGCCAGCAGCAAACCCGGGACTAGCGGGAGAAGCACAGATACGCAGTATTTT. This gives the protein CASSKPGTSGRSTDTQYF.

V usage is TRBV3-1 (or the pseudogene TRBV3-2) and J usage is TRBJ2-2; 8 bases align to TRBD2. Looked up from germline, CDR1 is LGHDT and CDR2 is YNNKEL (reference sequence). Trimming cost V 4 bases and J 1 base; bases outside gene matches: 2. The CDR3 has 15 residues. DNA of the CDR3: TGTGCCAGCAGCCTACTAGCGGTGAACACCGGGGAGCTGTTTTTT. This translates into CASSLLAVNTGELFF.

The gene calls are TRBV19 and TRBJ1-3, with 8 positions matching TRBD1. The CDR3 consists of 17 residues. CDR1 LNHDA and CDR2 SQIVND come from the germline V gene (reference sequence). V lost 5 bases, J lost 3 bases, and 12 bases stayed unmatched. Here the CDR3 DNA reads TGTGCCAGTAGTGCCTCCTTCGGACAGGGTCGTGGAAACACCATATATTTT. Amino acid sequence: CASSASFGQGRGNTIYF.

V is TRBV9 and J is TRBJ2-1, with D perhaps TRBD1 (5 bases). With 6 bases removed from V and 5 bases from J, the gap between germline ends came to 18 bases. The CDR3 is made up of 15 amino acids. Germline CDR1 reads SGDLS; CDR2 reads YYNGEE. CDR3 DNA: TGTGCCAGCACCCAAGGCCACAGGTCGAACAATGAGCAGTTCTTC. Encoded protein: CASTQGHRSNNEQFF.

The genes are TRBV19 and TRBJ1-1; D perhaps matches TRBD1 (5 bases). In germline, CDR1 is LNHDA, CDR2 SQIVND (reference sequence). This CDR3 is built from 14 residues. Deletions cut 5 bases from V and 1 base from J, with 11 bases between. DNA for the CDR3: TGTGCCAGTAGTCTCCAAACAGGGAACACTGAAGCTTTCTTT. This codes for CASSLQTGNTEAFF.

This clone was seen only once. The chain combines TRBV7-9 with TRBJ1-1, with 7 bases matching TRBD1. J lost 7 bases, V lost 4 bases, and 6 bases had no gene match. Per germline, CDR1 SEHNR and CDR2 FQNEAQ (reference sequence). The CDR3 is 13 amino acids. CDR3 sequence reads: CASSSQGGLEAFF. The CDR3 DNA follows: TGTGCCAGCAGCTCTCAAGGGGGCCTTGAAGCTTTCTTT.

The V and J genes are TRBV11-2 and TRBJ1-2, with D possibly matching TRBD1 (5 bases). The CDR3 is 13 residues long. Trimming removed 2 bases at V and 8 bases at J, with 12 bases between. Germline lookup yields CDR1 SGHAT and CDR2 FQNNGV. CDR3 sequence reads: CASSLRGELGYTF. The CDR3 DNA is TGTGCCAGCAGCTTAAGGGGCGAATTGGGCTACACCTTC. Filled out from reference TRBV11-2 and TRBJ1-2, the complete variable domain reads EAGVAQSPRYKIIEKRQSVAFWCNPISGHATLYWYQQILGQGPKLLIQFQNNGVVDDSQLPKDRFSAERLKGVDSTLKIQPAKLEDSAVYLCASSLRGELGYTFGSGTRLTVV.